Below are 9 T cell receptor beta chains sequenced from a single sample in a study of blood T cell repertoires in COVID-19. Assay used: immunoSEQ multiplex PCR; TCRdb lists only in-frame clones, some missing. The sample lists under 65,000 clones, approximately 80% occurring once. Sequencing was done on a sample of peripheral blood. The receptor source for this set is an older woman with acute or convalescent COVID-19.

This chain uses TRBV11-2 with TRBJ1-1; tentative D call: TRBD1 (5 bases). The CDR3 contains 16 residues. With 3 bases removed from V and 0 bases from J, the gap between germline ends came to 14 bases. Germline V CDR1 and CDR2: SGHAT, FQNNGV. The CDR3 nucleotides read TGTGCCAGCAGCTTCGGGCAGGGCGGGATGAACACTGAAGCTTTCTTT. This codes for CASSFGQGGMNTEAFF.

The chain carries TRBV5-1 and TRBJ1-2, with 7 bases identical to TRBD1. This CDR3 has 13 amino acids. CDR1 is SGHRS and CDR2 is YFSETQ in the germline V gene. V was pared by 3 bases and J by 3 bases, with 2 bases of the junction left unmatched. The chain's CDR3 is CASSSGTDYGYTF. As DNA, the CDR3 is TGCGCCAGCAGCTCCGGGACAGACTATGGCTACACCTTC.

This clone was detected only once. The chain has TRBV29-1 and TRBJ2-2, with 9 bases aligning to TRBD2. Germline CDR1 and CDR2: SQVTM and ANQGSEA. Trimming cost V 8 bases and J 5 bases; bases outside gene matches: 6. The CDR3 consists of 13 residues. The CDR3 region is CSIPGLATGELFF. CDR3 DNA sequence: TGCAGCATTCCGGGACTAGCAACCGGGGAGCTGTTTTTT.

The chain combines TRBV5-8 with TRBJ2-3; D not certain. CDR1 SGHTS and CDR2 YDEGEE come from the germline V gene. V was trimmed by 3 bases and J by 2 bases, leaving 7 bases between them. The CDR3 length is 13 residues. CDR3 DNA sequence: TGTGCCAGCAGCTCGACTTTCACAGATACGCAGTATTTT. Its translation is CASSSTFTDTQYF.

The rearrangement joins TRBV14 to TRBJ1-1, with D uncertain. V lost 0 bases to trimming and J lost 4 bases, with 6 bases between them. The CDR3 has 13 amino acids. The germline CDR1 and CDR2 sequences are SGHDN and FVKESK. CDR3 DNA: TGTGCCAGCAGCCAAGACAGAGGCACTGAAGCTTTCTTT. Its translation: CASSQDRGTEAFF. The entire variable domain, with the rest obtained from reference TRBV14 and TRBJ1-1, is as follows: EAGVTQFPSHSVIEKGQTVTLRCDPISGHDNLYWYRRVMGKEIKFLLHFVKESKQDESGMPNNRFLAERTGGTYSTLKVQPAELEDSGVYFCASSQDRGTEAFFGQGTRLTVV.

The V call is TRBV5-5, the J call TRBJ1-1; no clear D. Germline CDR1 reads SGHKS; CDR2 reads YYEKEE (reference sequence). CDR3 length equals 13 residues. Deletions cut 4 bases from V and 1 base from J, with 8 bases between. In DNA form, the CDR3 reads TGTGCCAGCAGCCCGACTTCGAACACTGAAGCTTTCTTT. Protein product: CASSPTSNTEAFF.

The chain uses TRBV2 and TRBJ1-6; D remains ambiguous. The CDR3 contains 15 residues. Per the germline V gene, CDR1 is SNHLY and CDR2 is FYNNEI. The ends were cut back, 3 bases at V and 4 bases at J, with 10 bases in the middle. CDR3 DNA: TGTGCCAGCAGTGACAGGTCGGCGTATAATTCACCCCTCCACTTT. It yields the protein CASSDRSAYNSPLHF. Full variable domain (outside the CDR3, taken from reference TRBV2 and TRBJ1-6): EPEVTQTPSHQVTQMGQEVILRCVPISNHLYFYWYRQILGQKVEFLVSFYNNEISEKSEIFDDQFSVERPDGSNFTLKIRSTKLEDSAMYFCASSDRSAYNSPLHFGNGTRLTVT.

The rearrangement joins TRBV19 to TRBJ1-2; 7 bases line up with TRBD1. With 5 bases clipped from V and 8 bases from J, the junction kept 5 bases outside the gene matches. In germline, CDR1 is LNHDA, CDR2 SQIVND (reference sequence). The CDR3 contains 12 residues. Written as DNA, the CDR3 is TGTGCCAGTAGTCCCCGAGGGGGCGGCTACACCTTC. Protein product: CASSPRGGGYTF. Based on the CDR3 plus reference TRBV19 and TRBJ1-2, the full variable domain is DGGITQSPKYLFRKEGQNVTLSCEQNLNHDAMYWYRQDPGQGLRLIYYSQIVNDFQKGDIAEGYSVSREKKESFPLTVTSAQKNPTAFYLCASSPRGGGYTFGSGTRLTVV.

This clone was seen more than once but under ten times. V usage is TRBV5-6 and J usage is TRBJ2-2, with TRBD1 identical over 10 bases. The V gene end was trimmed by 6 bases and the J gene end by 3 bases; junction bases not matched to a gene: 8. The CDR3 is 16 residues long. Germline V gene lookup returns CDR1 SGHDT and CDR2 YYEEEE. CDR3 region: CASTPGDRGYTGELFF. The CDR3 DNA is TGTGCCAGCACCCCAGGGGACAGGGGATACACCGGGGAGCTGTTTTTT.